These 14 T cell receptor beta chains were all obtained from the same sample, sequenced in a study of chemoradiotherapy in HPV16-positive cancers. TCRdb keeps only in-frame clones here, not all; method: immunoSEQ multiplex PCR. The sample has about 12,000 clones; roughly nine tenths are singletons. The sequencing here drew on blood, taken from a patient who underwent chemoradiotherapy. Receptor source: a human donor with HPV-associated anogenital cancer.

The gene calls are TRBV6-6 and TRBJ1-1; D not resolved. Germline loops: CDR1 MNHNY, CDR2 SVGAGI (reference sequence). The CDR3 totals 13 residues. Trimming cost V 2 bases and J 1 base, with 5 bases left between them. The CDR3 DNA sequence: TGTGCCAGCAGTTACGAGAGGAACACTGAAGCTTTCTTT. It specifies CASSYERNTEAFF.

This clone was picked up one time. CDR3 amino acids: CASSLGTGNTEAFF. CDR3 nucleotide sequence: TGTGCCAGCAGCTTAGGGACAGGGAACACTGAAGCTTTCTTT. The chain has TRBV7-9 and TRBJ1-1, with 7 nucleotides matching TRBD1. The junction had 0 bases not matched to a gene; V was cut back by 1 base and J by 1 base. CDR1 is SEHNR, CDR2 FQNEAQ, per germline (reference sequence). This CDR3 region has 14 residues.

V usage is TRBV21-1 and J usage is TRBJ2-7; TRBD2 was called by the table and not checked on the DNA. TRBV21-1 is recorded as a pseudogene. CDR3 size: 17 residues. The CDR3: CASSKAKRDSSSYEQYF. Here the CDR3 DNA reads TGTGCCAGCAGCAAAGCCAAGAGGGACTCAAGCTCCTACGAGCAGTACTTC.

The V call is TRBV2, the J call TRBJ2-1, with D unclear. The germline V gene encodes CDR1 SNHLY and CDR2 FYNNEI. The CDR3 is 15 amino acids. The germline V and J ends were trimmed by 4 bases and 4 bases, with 14 bases remaining between them. As DNA, the CDR3 is TGTGCCAGCAGTGGAGCCTCTGGGCCGTACAATGAGCAGTTCTTC. It codes for CASSGASGPYNEQFF. Using reference TRBV2 and TRBJ2-1 for the parts outside the CDR3, the full variable domain is EPEVTQTPSHQVTQMGQEVILRCVPISNHLYFYWYRQILGQKVEFLVSFYNNEISEKSEIFDDQFSVERPDGSNFTLKIRSTKLEDSAMYFCASSGASGPYNEQFFGPGTRLTVL.

Comment on this clone: Other DNA sequences from this sample encode an identical CDR3 as well. V gene TRBV10-3 combines with J gene TRBJ1-3; TRBD1 might be the D (6 bases). This CDR3 is 13 amino acids long. Germline V lookup: CDR1 ENHRY, CDR2 SYGVKD. The germline V and J ends were trimmed by 6 bases and 3 bases, with 9 bases remaining between them. The CDR3 nucleotides are TGTGCCATCAGGGACAGTAGTGGAAACACCATATATTTT. The encoded protein is CAIRDSSGNTIYF.

The chain combines TRBV7-2 with TRBJ2-3, with 8 positions matching TRBD2. Germline CDR1 reads SGHTA; CDR2 reads FQGNSA. After removal of 6 bases from V and 2 bases from J, the junction contained 10 bases not matched to a gene. CDR3 size: 16 residues. CDR3 in amino acids: CASRVTSGGFTDTQYF. The CDR3 DNA reads TGTGCCAGCAGGGTAACGAGCGGGGGATTCACAGATACGCAGTATTTT.

This chain joins TRBV11-2 and TRBJ1-3, with 7 bases aligning to TRBD1. Germline trimming cut 4 bases from V and 3 bases from J; bases unmatched to any gene: 6. The CDR3 totals 15 residues. The V gene's germline CDR1 is SGHAT and CDR2 FQNNGV. Here the CDR3 DNA reads TGTGCCAGCAGCTCACAGGGGTTTAGTGGAAACACCATATATTTT. Translated: CASSSQGFSGNTIYF.

The V call is TRBV6-1, the J call TRBJ2-5, with a tentative D call TRBD2 (5 bases). V was cut by 7 bases and J by 1 base, with 16 bases left in between. Germline loops: CDR1 MNHNS, CDR2 SASEGT. The CDR3 spans 15 residues. CDR3 sequence (DNA): TGTGCCAGCACCGAATGGACCGGGGTCCAAGAGACCCAGTACTTC. Translation: CASTEWTGVQETQYF.

Only one count was recorded for this clone. The gene calls are TRBV4-1 and TRBJ1-5; D is uncertain. The CDR3 loop spans 14 amino acids. From germline, CDR1 is MGHRA and CDR2 YSYEKL. Trimming stripped 6 bases from V and 1 base from J, with 10 bases between. CDR3 coding DNA: TGCGCCAGCAGTTATCTTGGAAGCAATCAGCCCCAGCATTTT. It yields the protein CASSYLGSNQPQHF.

This rearrangement joins TRBV7-2 to TRBJ1-6; TRBD1 aligns across 7 bases. This CDR3 is built from 14 residues. Per the germline V gene, CDR1 is SGHTA and CDR2 is FQGNSA. V lost 5 bases to trimming and J lost 4 bases; unmatched junction nucleotides: 2. The CDR3: CASSIQGYNSPLHF. In DNA, the CDR3 is TGTGCCAGCAGCATACAGGGGTATAATTCACCCCTCCACTTT.

The chain links TRBV4-3 to TRBJ1-3, with a weak D call TRBD1 (5 bases). The CDR3 covers 15 residues. Trimming left V 0 bases short and J 6 bases short, with 12 bases between. Germline assignment: CDR1 LGHNA and CDR2 YSLEER. CDR3 sequence: CASSQDSGRENTIYF. The CDR3 region has the DNA TGCGCCAGCAGCCAAGATTCGGGCAGGGAAAACACCATATATTTT.

In this sample, this clone turned up a few times. The chain joins TRBV5-1 to TRBJ2-3; 12 bases fit TRBD2. The V gene end was trimmed by 2 bases and the J gene end by 1 base; junction bases not matched to a gene: 5. Looked up from germline, CDR1 is SGHRS and CDR2 is YFSETQ. CDR3 length: 17 amino acids. This CDR3 is CASSFASGGEGTDTQYF. The CDR3 DNA reads as TGCGCCAGCAGCTTCGCTAGCGGGGGGGAAGGCACAGATACGCAGTATTTT.

This chain links TRBV5-1 with TRBJ2-7; 7 bases agree with TRBD1. Germline V gene lookup returns CDR1 SGHRS and CDR2 YFSETQ. With V trimmed by 4 bases and J by 1 base, 5 bases remained unmatched. This CDR3 has 14 residues. The CDR3 DNA is TGCGCCAGCAGCCAAAGGGGGCCGTCCTACGAGCAGTACTTC. It specifies CASSQRGPSYEQYF.

The V call is TRBV6-1, the J call TRBJ2-3; 13 bases align to TRBD2. The V segment lost 5 bases and the J segment 4 bases; nucleotides outside the gene matches: 3. CDR1 MNHNS and CDR2 SASEGT come from the germline V gene. This CDR3 spans 15 amino acids. CDR3 residues: CASSTSGGASDTQYF. The CDR3, as DNA: TGTGCCAGCAGTACTAGCGGGGGGGCATCAGATACGCAGTATTTT.